The rows below give T cell receptor beta chains drawn from one sample of a study of CD8+CD57+ T cells in acquired aplastic anemia. TCRdb re-called the reads with MiXCR, one entry per CDR3 protein. The data show 35,000 to 45,000 distinct CDR3 sequences, 75% to 85% seen once. The sequenced material came from sorted CD4+, CD8+, or CD8+CD57+ T cells (not recorded which) from PBMCs. These receptors all stem from a human donor in good health, serving as a control. CDR3s include the opening cysteine and the closing phenylalanine or tryptophan. A D gene is named only where the DNA matches it firmly. The size entry is marked missing in some rows and otherwise reads once, few, many or a size class.

D gene	V gene	clone size	J gene	CDR3 DNA	CDR3 protein
-	TRBV2	-	TRBJ2-6	TGTGCCAGCAGTGGGTCGGGGGTCCGAGTCAACGTCCTGACTTTC	CASSGSGVRVNVLTF
TRBD2	TRBV2	-	TRBJ2-1	TGTGCCAGCAGGGGATTAGCGGGGGGGAATGAGCAGTTCTTC	CASRGLAGGNEQFF
TRBD1	TRBV19	once	TRBJ2-7	TGTGCCAGTAGTATAGCCGGGACAGGGTCCTACGAGCAGTACTTC	CASSIAGTGSYEQYF
TRBD1	TRBV9	-	TRBJ1-5	TGTGCCAGCAGCGCCGGACAGGTCAATCAGCCCCAGCATTTT	CASSAGQVNQPQHF
TRBD1	TRBV24-1	-	TRBJ1-1	TGTGCCACCAGTGACCGGACAGGGAGATGGACTGAAGCTTTCTTT	CATSDRTGRWTEAFF
TRBD2	TRBV24-1	-	TRBJ2-1	TGTGCCACCAGTGATTACCGGACTAGCTTAGTAAATGAGCAGTTCTTC	CATSDYRTSLVNEQFF
TRBD1	TRBV11-2	-	TRBJ1-2	TGTGCCAGCAGCCAAGCTGACAGGGAGGGATATGGCTACACCTTC	CASSQADREGYGYTF
-	TRBV2	-	TRBJ1-5	TGTGCCAGCAGCGGGATTTATAGCAATCAGCCCCAGCATTTT	CASSGIYSNQPQHF
-	TRBV19	few	TRBJ2-3	TGTGCCAGTAGCCGCGGACTGCCCGGAGTTGATACGCAGTATTTT	CASSRGLPGVDTQYF
TRBD1	TRBV10-3	few	TRBJ1-6	TGTGCCATCAGCGTCTCCGGGACAGGGAGTAATTCACCCCTCCACTTT	CAISVSGTGSNSPLHF
TRBD1	TRBV19	-	TRBJ1-2	TGTGCCAGTAGTCGGACAGGGTCGGTTGGCTACACCTTC	CASSRTGSVGYTF
-	TRBV20-1	-	TRBJ2-7	TGCAGTGCTAGAGATGAGGGGTTCTACGAGCAGTACTTC	CSARDEGFYEQYF
-	TRBV20-1	few	TRBJ2-7	TGCAGTGCTAGAGAAGCGGAGTACGAGCAGTACTTC	CSAREAEYEQYF
TRBD1	TRBV19	once	TRBJ2-7	TGTGCCAGTCGACCGGGACAGGTTTCCTACGAGCAGTACTTC	CASRPGQVSYEQYF
-	TRBV10-1	-	TRBJ2-5	TGCGCCAGCAGTGATCTTGGCAGGGAAGGGGAGACCCAGTACTTC	CASSDLGREGETQYF
-	TRBV7-9	few	TRBJ2-7	TGTGCCAGCGTCCAGGGAGAATACGAGCAGTACTTC	CASVQGEYEQYF
-	TRBV14	medium-sized	TRBJ1-2	TGTGCCAGCAGCAGGAGAATGGCTAACTATGGCTACACCTTC	CASSRRMANYGYTF
-	TRBV6-2/TRBV6-3	many	TRBJ2-2	TGTGCCAGCAGTTACCCCGATAGCCATGTCAGCACCGGGGAGCTGTTTTTT	CASSYPDSHVSTGELFF
-	TRBV7-6	-	TRBJ1-2	TGTGCCAGCAGCTTACTGGGGGGATATGGCTACACCTTC	CASSLLGGYGYTF
-	TRBV9	-	TRBJ2-3	TGTGCCAGCAGCGTGGCAGGGACTAGCACAGATACGCAGTATTTT	CASSVAGTSTDTQYF
-	TRBV10-3	-	TRBJ1-2	TGTGCCATCAGCGATACCCGGGGTAACTATGGCTACACCTTC	CAISDTRGNYGYTF
-	TRBV6-2/TRBV6-3	many	TRBJ2-4	TGTGCCAGCAGACAAGAACAGGGAGCCAAAAACATTCAGTACTTC	CASRQEQGAKNIQYF